This T cell receptor beta chain was profiled in a study of blood T cells in healthy people across ages. Findings and caveats of the study: Unsorted PBMCs ruled out conclusive naive versus antigen-experienced comparison.

Trimming cost V 5 bases and J 4 bases, with 9 bases left between them. The CDR3 consists of 13 residues. CDR1 SEHNR and CDR2 FQNEAQ come from the germline V gene (reference sequence). With respect to this clonotype: Its antigen remains unidentified.

With each sample, at least 5.5 micrograms of total RNA were extracted. A second PCR of 7 to 11 cycles used a sample-barcoded 5' primer and a J-beta primer mix. Every cDNA molecule carried a tag from a template-switch adaptor bearing 12 random nucleotides. In TCRdb, the 5' RACE reads were re-called with MiXCR into one record per CDR3 protein. The repertoire holds 1.5 million to 1.8 million distinct CDR3 sequences, around 40% seen once, with 4% in the top ten. Sequencing was carried out using blood. The chain uses TRBV7-9 and TRBJ1-5; D is perhaps TRBD1 (5 bases). The TCR comes from a woman aged 18-30 years in good health. The CDR3 loop reads CASSGTQNQPQHF. The CDR3 DNA sequence: TGTGCCAGCAGCGGGACGCAGAATCAGCCCCAGCATTTT. The full variable domain, in which reference TRBV7-9 and TRBJ1-5 provide the parts outside the CDR3, is DTGVSQNPRHKITKRGQNVTFRCDPISEHNRLYWYRQTLGQGPEFLTYFQNEAQLEKSRLLSDRFSAERPKGSFSTLEIQRTEQGDSAMYLCASSGTQNQPQHFGDGTRLSIL.